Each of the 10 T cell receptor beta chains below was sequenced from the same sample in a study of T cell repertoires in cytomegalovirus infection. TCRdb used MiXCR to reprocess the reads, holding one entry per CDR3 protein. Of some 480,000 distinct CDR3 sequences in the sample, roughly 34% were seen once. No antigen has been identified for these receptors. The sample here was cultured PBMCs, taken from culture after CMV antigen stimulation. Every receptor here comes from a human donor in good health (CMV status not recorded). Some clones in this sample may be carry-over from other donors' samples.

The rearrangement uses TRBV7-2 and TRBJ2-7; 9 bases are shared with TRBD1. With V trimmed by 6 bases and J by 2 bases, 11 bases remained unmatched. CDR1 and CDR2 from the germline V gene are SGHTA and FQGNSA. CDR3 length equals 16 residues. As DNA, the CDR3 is TGTGCCAGCAGTCTCAACTCCGGGACAGGGCCCTACGAGCAGTACTTC. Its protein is CASSLNSGTGPYEQYF.

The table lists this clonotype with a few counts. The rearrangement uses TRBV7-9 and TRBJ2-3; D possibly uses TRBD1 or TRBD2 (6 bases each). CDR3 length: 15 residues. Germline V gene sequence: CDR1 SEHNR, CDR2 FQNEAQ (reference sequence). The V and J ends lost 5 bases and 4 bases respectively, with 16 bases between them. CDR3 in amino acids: CASSPSTGAADTQYF. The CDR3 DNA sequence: TGTGCCAGCAGCCCCTCAACGGGGGCGGCAGATACGCAGTATTTT.

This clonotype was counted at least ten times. In DNA form, the CDR3 reads TGTGCCATCAGTGATGGGCTAGCGGGAGTCGGAACCGGGGAGCTGTTTTTT. It encodes CAISDGLAGVGTGELFF. The chain carries TRBV10-3 and TRBJ2-2; 10 bases line up with TRBD2. The germline CDR1 and CDR2 sequences are ENHRY and SYGVKD. The CDR3 extends over 17 amino acids. V dropped 3 bases and J dropped 5; count of bases not matched to a gene: 9.

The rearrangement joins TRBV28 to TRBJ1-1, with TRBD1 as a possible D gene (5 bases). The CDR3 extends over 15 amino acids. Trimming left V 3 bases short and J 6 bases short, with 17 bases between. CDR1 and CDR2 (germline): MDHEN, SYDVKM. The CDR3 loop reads CASSFGGSERAEAFF. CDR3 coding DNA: TGTGCCAGCAGTTTCGGGGGTTCCGAGCGCGCTGAAGCTTTCTTT.

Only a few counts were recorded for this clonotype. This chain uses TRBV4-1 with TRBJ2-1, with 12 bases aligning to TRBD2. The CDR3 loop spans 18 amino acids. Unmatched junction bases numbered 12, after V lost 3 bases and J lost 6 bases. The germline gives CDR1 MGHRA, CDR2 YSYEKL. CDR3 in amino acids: CASSHYGLAGLTSNEQFF. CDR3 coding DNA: TGCGCCAGCAGCCACTATGGACTAGCGGGACTGACGAGCAATGAGCAGTTCTTC.

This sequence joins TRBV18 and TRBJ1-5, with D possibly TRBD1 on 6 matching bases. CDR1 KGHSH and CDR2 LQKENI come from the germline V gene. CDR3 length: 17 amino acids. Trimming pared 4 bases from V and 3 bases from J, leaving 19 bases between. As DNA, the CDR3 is TGTGCCAGCTCACTACTACCAGCCGGGACAAACAATCAGCCCCAGCATTTT. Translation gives CASSLLPAGTNNQPQHF.

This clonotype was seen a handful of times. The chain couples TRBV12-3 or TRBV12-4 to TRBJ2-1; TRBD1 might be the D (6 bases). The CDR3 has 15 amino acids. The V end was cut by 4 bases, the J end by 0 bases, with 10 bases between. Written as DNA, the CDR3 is TGTGCCAGCAGTTGGGGCAGGGGCTCCTACAATGAGCAGTTCTTC. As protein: CASSWGRGSYNEQFF.

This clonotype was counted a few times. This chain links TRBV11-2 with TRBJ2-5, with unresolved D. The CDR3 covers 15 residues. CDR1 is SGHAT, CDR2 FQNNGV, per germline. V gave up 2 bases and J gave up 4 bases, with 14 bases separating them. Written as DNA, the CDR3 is TGTGCCAGCAGCTTAATACAGAGGAATGTAGAGACCCAGTACTTC. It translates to CASSLIQRNVETQYF.

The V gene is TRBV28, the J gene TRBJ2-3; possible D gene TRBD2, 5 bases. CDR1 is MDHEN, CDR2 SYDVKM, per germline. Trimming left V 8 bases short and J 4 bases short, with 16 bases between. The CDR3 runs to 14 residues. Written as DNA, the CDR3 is TGTGCCAGCTCCCAACCCGGGGTTTCAGATACGCAGTATTTT. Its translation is CASSQPGVSDTQYF.

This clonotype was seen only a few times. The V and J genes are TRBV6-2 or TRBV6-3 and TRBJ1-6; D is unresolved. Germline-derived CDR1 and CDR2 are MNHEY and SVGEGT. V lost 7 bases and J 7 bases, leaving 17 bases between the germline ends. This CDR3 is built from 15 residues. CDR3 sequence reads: CASTPAEGLNSPLHF. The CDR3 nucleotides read TGTGCCAGCACCCCGGCGGAGGGTCTAAATTCACCCCTCCACTTT.